The present T cell receptor beta chain was sequenced within a study of shared clonotypes between healthy human individuals (TCRdb year 2020). For the study in its entirety: A couple of women and a few men aged 18 to 49 years were included in the cohort. For each donor, CD4 naive and CD4 memory were each given three plates, CD8 naive was given two plates, and CD8 memory was given one plate. Libraries were prepared and TCR repertoires were sequenced by different laboratories using diverse techniques, in order to increase sequencing depth and limit assay-specific biases. Blood TCR repertoires of about five healthy adults were deeply sequenced to estimate repertoire size and the extent of clonotype sharing between individuals. Each donor's leukapheresis produced roughly between roughly 0.85 and 9.5 billion PBMCs. Overall study outcomes, separate from this receptor: Incomplete sequencing was indicated by rarefaction of sorted-subset datasets, despite the large sequencing depth. Sampling was limited to blood, and TCR repertoires in tissue likely differ from TCR repertoires in blood. Higher generation probabilities were observed for clonotypes shared by all four sorted-subset donors than for non-shared clonotypes. The small number of donors limited the genetic and exposure-history diversity represented. Across several donors, approximately 4.6% of naive CD4, 3% to 3.5% of naive CD8, 2.3% of memory CD4, and approximately 0.42% of memory CD8 clonotypes were shared. Naive subsets generally had larger estimated clonotype richness than memory subsets. Pairwise subsampling indicated that sequencing depth was expected to affect the degree of clonotype sharing among donors.

V is cut back by 4 bases and J by 4 bases, with 4 bases in the junction unmatched. The CDR3 runs 13 residues from the cysteine to the phenylalanine. The read is trimmed to its CDR3 DNA, 39 bases read in frame from base 1. CDR1 MNHEY and CDR2 SMNVEV are derived from the germline V gene (reference sequence). The donors were healthy, HIV-negative adults with no recently reported acute infections or vaccinations. All donors were Caucasian adults living in Nashville, Tennessee, USA. CD8 memory samples combined magnetically selected CD45RO+ cells with CCR7-negative CD45RA+ effector memory (TemRA) cells. Blood was obtained by leukapheresis, after which PBMCs were separated by Ficoll-Histopaque density gradient centrifugation and cryopreserved in liquid nitrogen vapor phase. Analytical flow cytometry was used to check the purity and quantity of each magnetically sorted T cell population. Genomic DNA was isolated from each sorted fraction and quantified by UV absorbance on a Nanodrop 2000c.

Using the deep immunoSEQ assay, TCR CDR3 regions were amplified from genomic DNA by multiplex PCR. For each cell subset, the extracted genomic DNA was distributed evenly across all wells of several immunoSEQ 96-well plates, and each plate served as one replicate. For sorted subsets, about 0.2 ug genomic DNA, equal to about 30,000 T cell genomes, was loaded into each replicate PCR. The purified libraries were quantified using a Qubit 3.0 fluorometer, sized with a Bioanalyzer 2100, and then quantified again using the KAPA Library Quantification kit. A separate single-read 150-cycle Illumina NextSeq 550 flow cell was used to sequence each immunoSEQ 96-well plate. The authors processed their data as follows. The immunoSEQ output contained only junctional sequences without quality scores, so filtering could not match that applied to full-length reads. Sequences were annotated with PyIR, a Python wrapper for IgBLAST v1.9, using IMGT germline references to assign V/J genes and CDR3. Reads were removed for weak V/J assignments (E-value above 1e-6), missing CDR3, stop codons, out-of-frame junctions, or ambiguous translated residues. A V3J clonotype was defined by an identical inferred V gene, J gene, and CDR3 amino acid sequence. Percentage overlap between repertoires was calculated by dividing the number of shared unique clonotypes by the size of the smaller repertoire. Repertoire richness was assessed with RTK rarefaction, the Chao1 estimator, and Recon v2.1 estimates of unobserved clonotypes. For all TCRbeta clonotypes obtained by the gDNA method from a few donors, generation probabilities were computed with OLGA. In its TCRdb copy, this immuneACCESS table keeps in-frame sequences only and misses some clones. Where compared with another copy, unresolved V genes explain less than half of these, and the others have no known cause. V and J calls and clone size are copied from that table; D and trimming were computed from the DNA. This sample gives around 300,000 clones in total; roughly 84% of them show up just once. Under 20% of the sample belongs to the ten largest clones.

The count of this clone is one. Its antigen target is currently unknown. No much larger clone is present one base from it, and per-base qualities are unavailable. This specimen includes other DNA sequences encoding the same CDR3. Material: memory CD8+ T cells sorted from blood. Explained via the paper, the cell subset or site label denotes: CD45RO+ cells pooled with CCR7-negative TemRA cells. The TCR originated in a man aged 18 to 30 in good health. The chain is made from TRBV27 and TRBJ2-7; TRBD1 lines up with 7 middle nucleotides. The CDR3 protein is CASSYRGQYEQYF. The DNA sequence is as follows: TGTGCCAGCAGTTACCGGGGACAGTACGAGCAGTACTTC.